These 13 T cell receptor beta chains were all obtained from the same sample, sequenced in a study of OX40 agonist ivuxolimab in advanced cancers. Receptor libraries were prepared by the immunoSEQ multiplex PCR assay. TCRdb carries this immuneACCESS record with in-frame sequences only. Its versions omit some clonotypes, under half of them owing to an unresolved V gene in the studies checked, with the rest unexplained. Here the sample has tens of thousands of clones; over 85% occur a single time. The ten largest clones add up to approximately 24% of the sample. Sequenced here: CD4+ or CD8+ T cells sorted from blood, sampled in a trial of the OX40 agonist ivuxolimab. These receptors all come from an adult with an advanced solid tumor such as melanoma, head and neck, liver or kidney cancer.

The chain uses TRBV27 and TRBJ2-2; TRBD2 matches at 8 bases. V lost 3 bases to trimming and J lost 5 bases; unmatched junction nucleotides: 2. CDR1 and CDR2 (germline): MNHEY, SMNVEV (reference sequence). CDR3 size: 14 residues. CDR3 residues: CASSLGTRTGELFF. For the CDR3, the DNA is TGTGCCAGCAGTTTGGGGACTAGAACCGGGGAGCTGTTTTTT.

This chain connects TRBV28 to TRBJ1-2; no clear D gene. There are 17 residues in the CDR3. V was shortened by 1 base and J by 5 bases, with 20 bases between the two germline ends. Germline V gene data show CDR1 as MDHEN and CDR2 as SYDVKM. The CDR3 bases are TGTGCCAGCAGTTTATCACTCGCGGACGATCGGGATTATGGCTACACCTTC. The encoded protein is CASSLSLADDRDYGYTF.

The chain carries TRBV4-1 and TRBJ1-4, with a tentative D call TRBD1 (5 bases). V dropped 0 bases and J dropped 5 bases, with 16 bases sitting between them. Germline V gene lookup returns CDR1 MGHRA and CDR2 YSYEKL. The CDR3 consists of 17 residues. CDR3 sequence reads: CASSQESWDGANEKLFF. The CDR3, as DNA: TGCGCCAGCAGCCAAGAGAGTTGGGACGGGGCAAATGAAAAACTGTTTTTT.

CDR3 protein: CASSPGRTYEQYF. Here the CDR3 DNA reads TGTGCCAGTAGTCCTGGCAGGACTTACGAGCAGTACTTC. This chain links TRBV19 with TRBJ2-7; D possibly corresponds to TRBD2 (5 bases). Trimming took off 5 bases at V and 4 bases at J, with 12 bases between the two ends. Germline CDR1 LNHDA, CDR2 SQIVND (reference sequence). CDR3 length: 13 residues. Looking up the rest from reference TRBV19 and TRBJ2-7 gives the full variable domain: DGGITQSPKYLFRKEGQNVTLSCEQNLNHDAMYWYRQDPGQGLRLIYYSQIVNDFQKGDIAEGYSVSREKKESFPLTVTSAQKNPTAFYLCASSPGRTYEQYFGPGTRLTVT.

The V and J genes are TRBV7-3 and TRBJ2-7; 7 nucleotides agree with TRBD2. Trimming cost V 5 bases and J 2 bases; bases outside gene matches: 9. The germline gives CDR1 SGHTA, CDR2 FQGTGA. CDR3 length: 15 amino acids. CDR3 bases: TGTGCCAGCAGCCTTGCAGCGGGATCGACCTACGAGCAGTACTTC. This gives the protein CASSLAAGSTYEQYF.

The chain combines TRBV19 with TRBJ2-2, with D tentatively TRBD1 (5 bases). Trimming shortened V by 3 bases and J by 4 bases, and 12 bases separated the two germline ends. Germline assignment: CDR1 LNHDA and CDR2 SQIVND (reference sequence). The CDR3 is 15 amino acids. CDR3 bases: TGTGCCAGTAGTATCCCAGGGATGAGCACCGGGGAGCTGTTTTTT. Protein product: CASSIPGMSTGELFF.

The V call is TRBV5-6, the J call TRBJ2-1; D ambiguous. Germline CDR1 reads SGHDT; CDR2 reads YYEEEE. Trimming removed 1 base from V and 3 bases from J, with 17 bases in between. The CDR3 contains 17 residues. CDR3 protein: CASSLSPGPVSYNEQFF. The CDR3 DNA is TGTGCCAGCAGCTTGTCTCCCGGACCCGTAAGCTACAATGAGCAGTTCTTC.

The gene calls are TRBV5-8 and TRBJ1-4; possibly TRBD1 for D (6 bases). This CDR3 has 17 residues. The ends were cut back, 0 bases at V and 8 bases at J, with 20 bases in the middle. Germline V gene sequence: CDR1 SGHTS, CDR2 YDEGEE. The DNA of the CDR3 is TGTGCCAGCAGCTTGGAATTGCGGGGGGCGGTGGAGGAAAAACTGTTTTTT. It specifies CASSLELRGAVEEKLFF.

The rearrangement joins TRBV19 to TRBJ2-7, with D unresolved. Germline CDR1 reads LNHDA; CDR2 reads SQIVND (reference sequence). The CDR3 spans 11 residues. The V and J ends lost 6 bases and 3 bases respectively, with 6 bases between them. CDR3 bases: TGTGCCAGTAGGGGTTTCTACGAGCAGTACTTC. Encoded protein: CASRGFYEQYF.

This chain joins TRBV5-6 and TRBJ1-2; D unresolved. The CDR3 consists of 15 residues. The germline V gene has CDR1 SGHDT and CDR2 YYEEEE. V was pared by 0 bases and J by 1 base, with 10 bases between. CDR3 sequence: CASSLGQQDNYGYTF. Written as DNA, the CDR3 is TGTGCCAGCAGCTTGGGGCAGCAAGATAACTATGGCTACACCTTC.

V usage is TRBV6-5 and J usage is TRBJ2-7; 8 bases line up with TRBD2. This CDR3 is 13 amino acids long. V trimming: 2 bases; J trimming: 6 bases; junction bases outside the gene matches: 3. CDR1 MNHEY and CDR2 SVGAGI come from the germline V gene. The CDR3 DNA follows: TGTGCCAGCAGTTACGGGACTAGACGCGAGCAGTACTTC. Amino acid sequence: CASSYGTRREQYF.

The gene calls are TRBV10-1 and TRBJ2-5, with 9 bases that match TRBD1. The V segment lost 4 bases and the J segment 6 bases; nucleotides outside the gene matches: 9. Per germline, CDR1 WNHNN and CDR2 SYGVQD (reference sequence). The CDR3 totals 15 residues. The DNA for the CDR3 is TGCGCCAGCAGTGCCGTCCGGGACAGGGAACAGACCCAGTACTTC. Protein sequence: CASSAVRDREQTQYF.

The rearrangement links TRBV9 to TRBJ2-5; the match to TRBD1 covers 7 bases. The CDR3 is 15 amino acids. V shed 0 bases and J 5 bases; nucleotides not matched to a gene: 7. Germline V gene sequence: CDR1 SGDLS, CDR2 YYNGEE. This chain's CDR3 is CASSVEGASWETQYF. In nucleotides, the CDR3 is TGTGCCAGCAGCGTAGAGGGGGCGTCTTGGGAGACCCAGTACTTC.